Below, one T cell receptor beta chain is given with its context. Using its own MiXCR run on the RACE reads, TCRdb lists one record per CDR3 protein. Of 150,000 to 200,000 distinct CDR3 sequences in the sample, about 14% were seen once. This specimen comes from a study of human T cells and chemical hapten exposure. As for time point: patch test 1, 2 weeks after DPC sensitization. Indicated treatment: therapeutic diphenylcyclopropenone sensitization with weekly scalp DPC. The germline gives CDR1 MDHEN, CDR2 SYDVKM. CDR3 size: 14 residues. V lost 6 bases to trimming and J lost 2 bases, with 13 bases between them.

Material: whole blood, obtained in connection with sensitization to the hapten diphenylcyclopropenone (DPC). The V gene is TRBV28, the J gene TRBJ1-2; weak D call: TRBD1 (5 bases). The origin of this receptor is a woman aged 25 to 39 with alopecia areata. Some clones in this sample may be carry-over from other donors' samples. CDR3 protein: CASSPWGVNYGYTF. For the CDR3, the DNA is TGTGCCAGCAGCCCCTGGGGGGTCAACTATGGCTACACCTTC.